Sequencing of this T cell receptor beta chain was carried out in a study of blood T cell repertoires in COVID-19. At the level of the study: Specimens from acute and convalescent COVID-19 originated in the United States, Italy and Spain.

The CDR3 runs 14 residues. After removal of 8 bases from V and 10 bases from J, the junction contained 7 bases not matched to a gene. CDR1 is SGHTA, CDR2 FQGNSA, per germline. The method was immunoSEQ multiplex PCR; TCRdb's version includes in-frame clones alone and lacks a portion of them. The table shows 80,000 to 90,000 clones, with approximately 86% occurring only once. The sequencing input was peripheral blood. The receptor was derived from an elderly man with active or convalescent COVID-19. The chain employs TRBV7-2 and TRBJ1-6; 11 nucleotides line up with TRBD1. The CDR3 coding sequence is TGTGCCAGCCGAGGGACAGGGGGTTGGTCACCCCTCCACTTT. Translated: CASRGTGGWSPLHF.